This TCR beta chain was sequenced during a study of T cell repertoires in cytomegalovirus infection. Study background: Use of recently identified HLA-C-restricted and well-studied HLA-B-restricted CMV epitopes was part of the study.

J gave up 0 bases and V 4 bases, and 3 bases lay outside the gene matches. The germline V gene has CDR1 SEHNR and CDR2 FQNEAQ (reference sequence). This CDR3 comprises 15 residues. One entry per CDR3 protein results from TCRdb running MiXCR on the reads. The repertoire holds around 95,000 distinct CDR3 sequences, with roughly 29% as singletons. Details on this clonotype: Its matching antigen is unknown.

Sequencing was performed on CD8+ T cells from cultured PBMCs, taken from culture after CMV antigen stimulation. The receptor was isolated from a human donor in good health (CMV status not recorded). Some clones in this sample may be carry-over from other donors' samples. V gene TRBV7-9 combines with J gene TRBJ2-5; 9 nucleotides align to TRBD1. CDR3 bases: TGTGCCAGCAGCTGGACAGGGGTGGACCAAGAGACCCAGTACTTC. Its translation is CASSWTGVDQETQYF.